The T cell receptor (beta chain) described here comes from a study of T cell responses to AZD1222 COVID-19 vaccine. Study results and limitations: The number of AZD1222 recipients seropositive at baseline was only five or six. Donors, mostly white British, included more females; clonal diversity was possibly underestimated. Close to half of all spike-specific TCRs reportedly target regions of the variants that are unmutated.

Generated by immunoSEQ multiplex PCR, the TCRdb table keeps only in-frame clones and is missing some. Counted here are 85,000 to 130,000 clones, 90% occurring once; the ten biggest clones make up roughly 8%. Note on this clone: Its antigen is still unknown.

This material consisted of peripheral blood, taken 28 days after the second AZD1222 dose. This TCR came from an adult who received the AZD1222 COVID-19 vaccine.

CDR3 sequence (DNA): TGTGCCAGCAGCCTAGGGGCAGGGATGAACACTGAAGCTTTCTTT. Translating gives CASSLGAGMNTEAFF. J is TRBJ1-1 and V is TRBV3-1 (or the pseudogene TRBV3-2), with a tentative D call TRBD1 (5 bases). The CDR3 contains 15 residues. V was clipped by 4 bases and J by 0 bases, with 12 bases between them. The V gene's germline CDR1 is LGHDT and CDR2 YNNKEL (reference sequence).